One and the same sample provided the 13 T cell receptor beta chains below, sequenced in a study of blood T cell repertoires in COVID-19. Clones were sequenced by immunoSEQ multiplex PCR, and TCRdb holds only the in-frame ones, with some missing. The data contain some 400,000 clones, nearly 90% of them seen just once; the ten biggest clones take up approximately 7%. The sequenced material came from peripheral blood. The receptor set was obtained from a man between 18 and 29 years old with active or convalescent COVID-19.

This chain connects TRBV2 to TRBJ2-5; TRBD1 agrees at 8 bases. Germline lookup yields CDR1 SNHLY and CDR2 FYNNEI. The length of the CDR3 is 14 residues. Losses at the gene ends were 6 bases for V and 5 bases for J; bases not matched to a gene: 8. In nucleotides, the CDR3 is TGTGCCAGCAGAGGGACAGGTCGTGCGGAGACCCAGTACTTC. Residues: CASRGTGRAETQYF.

The sample holds one count of this clone. The chain carries TRBV19 and TRBJ2-5; D gene unclear. Trimming took off 5 bases at V and 5 bases at J, with 12 bases between the two ends. The CDR3 length is 13 residues. Germline V CDR1 and CDR2: LNHDA, SQIVND (reference sequence). CDR3 residues: CASSVQVGETQYF. In nucleotides, the CDR3 is TGTGCCAGTAGTGTGCAGGTCGGCGAGACCCAGTACTTC.

For this clone: One end of the junction varies from germline; a read error may be responsible. The chain recombines TRBV6-1 with TRBJ2-6, with D possibly being TRBD1 (5 bases). Per the germline V gene, CDR1 is MNHNS and CDR2 is SASEGT. The CDR3 sequence is 16 residues long. The CDR3 DNA reads as TGTGCCAGCAGTGCCCAGTTTGGTTTTGGGGCCAACGTGCTGACTTTC. Residues: CASSAQFGFGANVLTF.

CDR3 residues: CASSPLGQSLETQYF. In nucleotides, the CDR3 is TGTGCCAGCTCACCTTTGGGACAGTCCCTGGAGACCCAGTACTTC. The V gene is TRBV18, the J gene TRBJ2-5, with TRBD1 matching 7 bases. CDR1 and CDR2 from the germline V gene are KGHSH and LQKENI. The J segment lost 5 bases and the V segment lost 3 bases, leaving 9 bases of the junction unmatched. The CDR3 consists of 15 residues.

The chain employs TRBV7-3 and TRBJ1-1; 9 nucleotides align to TRBD1. The CDR3 loop spans 16 amino acids. The germline gives CDR1 SGHTA, CDR2 FQGTGA. V shed 5 bases and J 6 bases; nucleotides not matched to a gene: 13. This CDR3 reads CASSPSQGALWSEAFF. The CDR3 nucleotides read TGTGCCAGCAGCCCCTCACAGGGGGCGCTCTGGTCTGAAGCTTTCTTT.

The chain uses TRBV7-3 and TRBJ2-1, with D possibly TRBD2 on 6 matching bases. V lost 5 bases and J lost 4, with 18 bases in between. Germline values: CDR1 SGHTA, CDR2 FQGTGA. The CDR3 runs 16 residues. CDR3 sequence reads: CASSPGGSGYYNEQFF. The CDR3 DNA reads TGTGCCAGCAGCCCCGGCGGCAGCGGGTATTACAATGAGCAGTTCTTC.

The rearrangement uses TRBV15 and TRBJ1-2; tentatively, D is TRBD1 (6 bases). The CDR3 extends over 14 amino acids. V lost 1 base and J lost 2, with 8 bases in between. Germline CDR1 is LNHNV and CDR2 is YYDKDF (reference sequence). As DNA, the CDR3 is TGTGCCACCAGCAGAGGGGACATAAACTATGGCTACACCTTC. Translation gives CATSRGDINYGYTF.

Comments on this clone: A much more abundant neighbour one base away suggests this may be a read error. This chain links TRBV28 with TRBJ1-5; TRBD1 might be the D (6 bases). The CDR3 runs 14 residues. Germline lookup yields CDR1 MDHEN and CDR2 SYDVKM. The V gene lost 5 bases and the J gene lost 2 bases, with 10 bases spanning the gap. CDR3: CASSQGLGNQPQHF. CDR3 DNA sequence: TGTGCCAGCAGTCAGGGGTTAGGCAATCAGCCCCAGCATTTT.

This clone was seen a single time. The chain has TRBV27 and TRBJ1-2, with D possibly TRBD1 on 6 matching bases. Germline lookup yields CDR1 MNHEY and CDR2 SMNVEV (reference sequence). The CDR3 totals 13 residues. Trimming stripped 2 bases from V and 7 bases from J, with 11 bases between. CDR3 nucleotides: TGTGCCAGCAGTTTAGTAGCAGGGGTTGGCTACACCTTC. It is translated as CASSLVAGVGYTF.

V usage is TRBV3-1 (or the pseudogene TRBV3-2) and J usage is TRBJ1-6; no reliable D call. The CDR3 has 16 amino acids. V was clipped by 4 bases and J by 0 bases, with 10 bases between them. Looked up from germline, CDR1 is LGHDT and CDR2 is YNNKEL (reference sequence). Here the CDR3 DNA reads TGTGCCAGCAGCCGCCTTGGCGGCTCCTATAATTCACCCCTCCACTTT. It encodes CASSRLGGSYNSPLHF.

In regard to this clone: The sample contains more than one DNA sequence encoding this CDR3. In DNA form, the CDR3 reads TGTGCCAGCAGTTTATTAGCGGGGGGAGGGGAGACCCAGTACTTC. This translates into CASSLLAGGGETQYF. The chain recombines TRBV28 with TRBJ2-5; 10 positions agree with TRBD2. Trimming cost V 1 base and J 5 bases; bases outside gene matches: 4. Germline V gene sequence: CDR1 MDHEN, CDR2 SYDVKM. The CDR3 is made up of 15 amino acids.

The V and J genes are TRBV6-5 and TRBJ2-1, with 8 bases aligning to TRBD1. Germline CDR1 MNHEY, CDR2 SVGAGI. With 5 bases clipped from V and 4 bases from J, the junction kept 4 bases outside the gene matches. The CDR3 is made up of 14 amino acids. The CDR3 is CASSPGQGYNEQFF. The CDR3 DNA sequence: TGTGCCAGCAGTCCAGGACAGGGATACAATGAGCAGTTCTTC.

This chain links TRBV30 with TRBJ1-6, with 8 bases identical to TRBD1. The CDR3 length is 15 residues. CDR1 is GTSNPN and CDR2 is SVGIG in the germline V gene (reference sequence). V dropped 0 bases and J dropped 10; count of bases not matched to a gene: 8. DNA for the CDR3: TGTGCCTGGAGTGTGCGGACAGGGTACAAGTCACCCCTCCACTTT. Amino acids: CAWSVRTGYKSPLHF.